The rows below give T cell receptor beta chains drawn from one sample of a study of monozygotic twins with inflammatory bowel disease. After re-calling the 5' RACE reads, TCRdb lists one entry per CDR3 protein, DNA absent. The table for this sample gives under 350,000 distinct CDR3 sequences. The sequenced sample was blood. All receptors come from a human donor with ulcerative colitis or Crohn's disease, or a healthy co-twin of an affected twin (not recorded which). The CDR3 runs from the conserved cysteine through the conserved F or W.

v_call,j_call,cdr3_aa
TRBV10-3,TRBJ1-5,CAISPAGDHQPQHF
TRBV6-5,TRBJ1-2,CASSYSGARGYTF
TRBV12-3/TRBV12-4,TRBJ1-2,CASSLTDRGRGYTF
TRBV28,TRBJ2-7,CASSSWESYEQYF
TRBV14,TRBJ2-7,CASSRLGLSYEQYF
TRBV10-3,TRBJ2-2,CAISETLSGELFF
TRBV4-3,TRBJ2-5,CASSQDRVMTGETQYF
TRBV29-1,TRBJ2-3,CSVVAGWGTDTQYF
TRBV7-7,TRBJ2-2,CASSTSQKNTGELFF
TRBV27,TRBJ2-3,CASSPILGAGADTQYF
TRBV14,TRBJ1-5,CASSGQANQPQHF
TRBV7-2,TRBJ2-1,CASSRDSFTYNEQFF
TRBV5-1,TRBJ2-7,CASSSSFSEQYF
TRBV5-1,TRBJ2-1,CASSLLKRGENNEQFF
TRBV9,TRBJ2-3,CASSVGPAGQQTSTDTQYF
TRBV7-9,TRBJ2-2,CASSQAGTTGELFF
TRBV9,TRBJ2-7,CASSLHSGSPYEQYF
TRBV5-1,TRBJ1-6,CASSEWTGSTNSPLHF
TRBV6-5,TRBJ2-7,CASSYSISGEQYF
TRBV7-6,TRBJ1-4,CASSLAIGGSGEKLFF
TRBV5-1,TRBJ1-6,CASSQGYNSPLHF
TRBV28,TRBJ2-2,CASSDPGLGAGELFF
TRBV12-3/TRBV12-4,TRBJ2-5,CASTQGGQQETQYF
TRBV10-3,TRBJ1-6,CATTVGAVNSPLHF
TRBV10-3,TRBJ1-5,CAISESPVQPQHF
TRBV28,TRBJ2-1,CALPGTVRSSGSYNEQFF
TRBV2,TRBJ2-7,CASSEADTYEQYF
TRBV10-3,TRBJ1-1,CAISESEVGMNTEAFF
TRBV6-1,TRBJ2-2,CASSEFGGITGELFF
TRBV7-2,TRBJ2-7,CASSPRERASYEQYF
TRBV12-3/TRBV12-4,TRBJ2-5,CASSSLGGIQETQYF
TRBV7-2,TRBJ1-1,CASSLRVTEAFF
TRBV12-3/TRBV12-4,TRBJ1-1,CASTRRGNTEAFF
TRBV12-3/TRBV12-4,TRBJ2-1,CASRSGTSSYNEQFF
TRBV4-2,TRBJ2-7,CASSPPLAESYEQYF
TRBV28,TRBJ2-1,CASSLGSDRYNEQFF
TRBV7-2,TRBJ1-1,CASSSQAGTLNTEAFF
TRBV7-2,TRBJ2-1,CASSSGLAGFSYNEQFF